This TCR beta chain was identified in a study of blood T cell repertoires in COVID-19 (dated by TCRdb to the early 2020s). Regarding the complete study: Collaborator samples came from the United States, Italy and Spain and covered acute and convalescent phases of COVID-19. The prospective study material was composed of cDNA or gDNA derived from T cells, B-cell-depleted T cells, or PBMCs. A freely available public database, intended as a resource for researchers studying the immune response to SARS-CoV-2, is where the repertoires were released. The samples were drawn from two sources: the first 160 participants of the ongoing ImmuneRACE study, and 1,200 or so subjects contributed by 6 global collaborators. The sample metadata nearly always contained a de-identified subject ID, COVID-19 status, age in years and sex. Where HLA class I and class II types were available, the types were taken from metadata supplied by the sample provider, not from assay-based typing. Deeply sampled blood TCRbeta repertoires from subjects exposed to, actively infected with, or recovered from COVID-19 were included in the dataset.

TCRbeta CDR3 regions were amplified from genomic DNA by means of the immunoSEQ Assay, a bias-controlled multiplex PCR. In the source study's methods: The number of nucleated cells in each sample was estimated from the amplification of reference gene primers within the assay. To quantify the absolute abundance of each unique TCRbeta CDR3 rearrangement, sequence reads were collapsed and filtered. Productive Simpson clonality was computed per sample as the square root of Simpson's diversity index over productive rearrangements. Here the immuneACCESS table is served through TCRdb, limited to in-frame sequences with V and J called. Missing clones are a known gap in these copies; in checked studies unresolved V genes cover under half, and the rest lacks a known reason. V and J calls and clone size are those listed in that table; D and trimming were worked out from the DNA. This sample gives about 400,000 clones in total; roughly nine tenths of them show up just once. The ten largest account for around 1.7% of the sample.

The investigation overall reported the following: The amount of clinical and demographic metadata varied by source and participant and was provided uncurated.

With respect to this clone: Its antigen remains unidentified. Because the CDR3's place on the DNA is in doubt, the DNA is left out and the CDR3 is given as listed by TCRdb.

CDR1 and CDR2 are drawn from the germline V gene: SNHLY, FYNNEI. The CDR3 starts with the cysteine, ends with the phenylalanine, and has 15 residues. Enrolling through a virtual design, the prospective study's participants ranged in age from roughly 18 to 95 years and lived across 24 United States geographic areas. In the prospective study, participants were assigned to cohorts based on the clinical history participants reported in a screening survey and a study questionnaire. ImmuneRACE Cohort 3 recovered participants were defined by two consecutive negative NP/OP PCR tests, healthcare professional clearance, or symptom resolution. In the prospective study, whole blood, serum and a nasopharyngeal or oropharyngeal swab were collected from each participant by mobile phlebotomists. Participants in the prospective study had the option to provide additional blood draws and questionnaires over a roughly 2-month period. Blood samples from the prospective study were shipped frozen or at room temperature prior to DNA extraction.

Sequenced sample: PBMCs or T cells enriched from blood (not recorded which). This chain is built from TRBV2 and TRBJ1-5. This receptor was obtained from a woman in her 30s who had recovered from COVID-19. CDR3 region: CASSTSGGGNQPQHF.